Each of the 11 T cell receptor beta chains below was sequenced from the same sample in a study of response to subunit inactivated influenza vaccine. TCRdb fed the RT-PCR reads into MiXCR, producing one record per CDR3 protein. There are roughly 620,000 distinct CDR3 sequences in the sample; approximately 10% occur only once, and approximately 11% lies in the top ten. These data were also reused for a study on T cells expressing NK-cell markers. That paper states: The authors generated TCR beta cDNA through 5'RACE template switching with UMIs.

The sequencing here drew on PBMCs from blood, taken on the day of vaccination. Source of these receptors: a man aged 45-65 years who received an inactivated influenza vaccine.

J is TRBJ2-2 and V is TRBV29-1, with 7 bases that match TRBD2. Trimming removed 3 bases from V and 2 bases from J; junction bases left unmatched: 6. Looked up from germline, CDR1 is SQVTM and CDR2 is ANQGSEA. This CDR3 has 15 amino acids. The CDR3 protein is CSVELAGDNTGELFF. CDR3 nucleotides: TGCAGCGTTGAGCTTGCGGGGGACAACACCGGGGAGCTGTTTTTT.

In this sample, this clonotype turned up a few times. This rearrangement joins TRBV6-5 to TRBJ2-7; TRBD2 is a possible D gene (5 bases). The germline gives CDR1 MNHEY, CDR2 SVGAGI. The CDR3 loop spans 15 amino acids. V gave up 2 bases and J gave up 0 bases, with 11 bases separating them. Written as DNA, the CDR3 is TGTGCCAGCAGTTACGGAACGGGGAGCTCCTACGAGCAGTACTTC. Translating gives CASSYGTGSSYEQYF.

This clonotype was observed many times. The chain employs TRBV24-1 and TRBJ2-1; D ambiguous. Per the germline V gene, CDR1 is KGHDR and CDR2 is SFDVKD. V was shortened by 4 bases and J by 0 bases, with 6 bases between the two germline ends. The CDR3 spans 14 residues. CDR3 amino acids: CATSDPSSYNEQFF. As DNA, the CDR3 is TGTGCCACCAGTGACCCAAGCTCCTACAATGAGCAGTTCTTC.

This clonotype was recorded many times. This chain connects TRBV7-9 to TRBJ2-1; 7 positions agree with TRBD1. The V segment lost 5 bases and the J segment 0 bases; nucleotides outside the gene matches: 7. Per the germline V gene, CDR1 is SEHNR and CDR2 is FQNEAQ (reference sequence). This CDR3 comprises 16 residues. CDR3 nucleotides: TGTGCCAGCAGCCCGGGGACAGCCAGCTCCTACAATGAGCAGTTCTTC. It translates to CASSPGTASSYNEQFF.

The chain couples TRBV7-2 to TRBJ2-7, with TRBD1 matching 7 bases. Germline-derived CDR1 and CDR2 are SGHTA and FQGNSA. The junction had 8 bases not matched to a gene; V was cut back by 5 bases and J by 4 bases. CDR3 length: 14 residues. In nucleotides, the CDR3 is TGTGCCAGCAGCCCCGGGACAGACCGATACGAGCAGTACTTC. It codes for CASSPGTDRYEQYF.

This clonotype has a count of ten or more. V usage is TRBV7-2 and J usage is TRBJ2-3; 7 bases align to TRBD2. Trimming removed 2 bases from V and 0 bases from J; junction bases left unmatched: 5. Germline CDR1 and CDR2: SGHTA and FQGNSA. There are 16 residues in the CDR3. The CDR3 sequence is CASSLNPGGSTDTQYF. As DNA, the CDR3 is TGTGCCAGCAGCTTAAACCCCGGGGGGAGCACAGATACGCAGTATTTT. Supplemented by reference TRBV7-2 and TRBJ2-3, the full variable domain reads GAGVSQSPSNKVTEKGKDVELRCDPISGHTALYWYRQSLGQGLEFLIYFQGNSAPDKSGLPSDRFSAERTGGSVSTLTIQRTQQEDSAVYLCASSLNPGGSTDTQYFGPGTRLTVL.

Many counts were recorded for this clonotype. The gene calls are TRBV29-1 and TRBJ2-1; D possibly corresponds to TRBD2 (5 bases). Trimming removed 5 bases from V and 7 bases from J, with 9 bases in between. This CDR3 is 11 amino acids long. Germline V gene data show CDR1 as SQVTM and CDR2 as ANQGSEA. Here the CDR3 reads CSVRTANEQFF. The CDR3, as DNA: TGCAGCGTTCGGACTGCAAATGAGCAGTTCTTC.

This rearrangement joins TRBV20-1 to TRBJ2-7; 8 nucleotides match TRBD2. Germline V gene sequence: CDR1 DFQATT, CDR2 SNEGSKA (reference sequence). Germline trimming cut 5 bases from V and 3 bases from J; bases unmatched to any gene: 6. The CDR3 covers 13 residues. As DNA, the CDR3 is TGCAGTGCTGTGGGACTAGAGATCTACGAGCAGTACTTC. This translates into CSAVGLEIYEQYF.

In this sample, this clonotype turned up a few times. This chain connects TRBV20-1 to TRBJ1-1; D unresolved. The CDR3 spans 15 residues. Germline values: CDR1 DFQATT, CDR2 SNEGSKA (reference sequence). Trimming removed 6 bases at V and 2 bases at J, with 19 bases between. CDR3 protein: CSAKGSLDLNTEAFF. CDR3 DNA: TGCAGTGCCAAGGGTAGCCTGGACCTCAACACTGAAGCTTTCTTT.

This clonotype appeared a few times. The CDR3 sequence is CASSQGRGSEKLFF. The DNA of the CDR3 is TGTGCCAGCAGCCAAGGCAGGGGGTCTGAAAAACTGTTTTTT. The chain links TRBV3-1 to TRBJ1-4, with TRBD1 identical over 7 bases. V was pared by 1 base and J by 7 bases, with 3 bases of the junction left unmatched. The CDR3 is made up of 14 amino acids. The germline gives CDR1 LGHDT, CDR2 YNNKEL (reference sequence).

This chain connects TRBV28 to TRBJ2-1; 9 bases map to TRBD2. Germline CDR1 and CDR2: MDHEN and SYDVKM. The CDR3 has 17 amino acids. V gave up 4 bases and J gave up 7 bases; unmatched junction bases: 14. The CDR3 region is CASSSILGGRGGNEQFF. The CDR3 nucleotides read TGTGCCAGCAGTTCTATTCTCGGCGGGAGGGGGGGAAATGAGCAGTTCTTC.